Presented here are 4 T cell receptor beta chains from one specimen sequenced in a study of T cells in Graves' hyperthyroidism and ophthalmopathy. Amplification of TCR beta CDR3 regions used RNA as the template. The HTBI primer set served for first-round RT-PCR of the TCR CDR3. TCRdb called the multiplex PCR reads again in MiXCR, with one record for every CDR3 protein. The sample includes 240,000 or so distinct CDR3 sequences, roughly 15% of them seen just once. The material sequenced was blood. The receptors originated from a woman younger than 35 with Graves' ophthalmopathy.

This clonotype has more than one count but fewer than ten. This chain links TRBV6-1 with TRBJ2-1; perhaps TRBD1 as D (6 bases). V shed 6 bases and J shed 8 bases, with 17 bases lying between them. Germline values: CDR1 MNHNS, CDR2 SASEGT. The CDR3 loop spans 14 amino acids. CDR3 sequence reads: CASSRRTADDEQFF. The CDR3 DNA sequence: TGTGCCAGCAGCCGAAGGACAGCGGACGATGAGCAGTTCTTC.

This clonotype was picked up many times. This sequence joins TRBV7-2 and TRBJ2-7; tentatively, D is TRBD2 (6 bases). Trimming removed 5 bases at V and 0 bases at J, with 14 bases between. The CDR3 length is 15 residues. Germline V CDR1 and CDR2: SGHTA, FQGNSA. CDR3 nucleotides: TGTGCCAGCAGCGGAGGGGATATCGGCTCCTACGAGCAGTACTTC. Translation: CASSGGDIGSYEQYF.

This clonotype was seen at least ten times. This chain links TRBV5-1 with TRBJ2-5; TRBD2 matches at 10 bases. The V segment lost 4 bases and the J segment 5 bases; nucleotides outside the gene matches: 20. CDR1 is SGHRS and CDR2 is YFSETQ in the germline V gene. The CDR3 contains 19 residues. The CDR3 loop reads CASSPTPTSGISPSETQYF. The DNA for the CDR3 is TGCGCCAGCAGCCCCACTCCTACTAGCGGGATATCCCCTTCGGAGACCCAGTACTTC.

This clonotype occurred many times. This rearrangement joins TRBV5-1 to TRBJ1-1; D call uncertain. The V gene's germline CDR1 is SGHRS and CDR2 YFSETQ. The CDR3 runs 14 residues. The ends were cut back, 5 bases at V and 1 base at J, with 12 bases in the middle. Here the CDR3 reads CASRPTAPNTEAFF. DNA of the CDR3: TGCGCCAGCAGACCCACAGCGCCGAACACTGAAGCTTTCTTT.